This TCR beta chain was sequenced for a study of T cells in narcolepsy. Profiled with immunoSEQ multiplex PCR; TCRdb holds only in-frame clones, not every one. The sample has 30,000 to 40,000 clones, roughly 87% seen once. The V gene lost 6 bases and the J gene lost 2 bases, with 13 bases spanning the gap. Germline loops: CDR1 SNHLY, CDR2 FYNNEI. This CDR3 comprises 14 residues. The genes are TRBV2 and TRBJ1-2, with D unresolved. The specimen sequenced was CD45RA- memory CD4+ T cells from PBMCs. This receptor was taken from a human donor with narcolepsy. The CDR3, as DNA: TGTGCCAGCAGGCCCTTGGGGAGCAACTATGGCTACACCTTC. Encoded protein: CASRPLGSNYGYTF.